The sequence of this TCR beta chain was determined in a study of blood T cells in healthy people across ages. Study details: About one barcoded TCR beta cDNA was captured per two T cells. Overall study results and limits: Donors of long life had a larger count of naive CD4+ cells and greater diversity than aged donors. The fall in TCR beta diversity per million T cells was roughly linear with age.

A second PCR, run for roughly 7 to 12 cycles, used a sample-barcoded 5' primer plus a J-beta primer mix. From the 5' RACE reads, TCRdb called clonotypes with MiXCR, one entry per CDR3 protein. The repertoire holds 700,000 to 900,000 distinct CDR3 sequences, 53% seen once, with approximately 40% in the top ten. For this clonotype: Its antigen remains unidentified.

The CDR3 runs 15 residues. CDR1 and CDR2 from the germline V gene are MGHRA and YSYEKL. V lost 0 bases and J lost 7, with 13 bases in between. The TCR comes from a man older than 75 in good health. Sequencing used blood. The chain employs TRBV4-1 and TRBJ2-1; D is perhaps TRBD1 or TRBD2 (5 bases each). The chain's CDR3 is CASSQDSSRENEQFF. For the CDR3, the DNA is TGCGCCAGCAGCCAAGATTCTTCCAGGGAGAATGAGCAGTTCTTC.